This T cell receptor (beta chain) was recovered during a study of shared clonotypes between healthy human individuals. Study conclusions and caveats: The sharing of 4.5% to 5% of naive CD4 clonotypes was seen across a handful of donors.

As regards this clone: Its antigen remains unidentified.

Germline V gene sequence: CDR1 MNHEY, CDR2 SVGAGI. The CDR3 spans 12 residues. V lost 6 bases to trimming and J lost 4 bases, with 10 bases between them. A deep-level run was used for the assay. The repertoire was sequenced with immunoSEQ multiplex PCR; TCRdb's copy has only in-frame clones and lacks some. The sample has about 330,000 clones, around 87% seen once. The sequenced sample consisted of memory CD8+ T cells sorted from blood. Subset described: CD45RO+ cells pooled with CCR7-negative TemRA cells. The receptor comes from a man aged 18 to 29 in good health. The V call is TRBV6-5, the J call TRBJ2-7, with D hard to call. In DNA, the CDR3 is TGTGCCAGCAGCCCGCGGAGATACGAGCAGTACTTC. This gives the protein CASSPRRYEQYF.